This TCR beta chain appears in the sequencing data of a study of cytomegalovirus exposure and HLA in healthy donors. The germline V gene has CDR1 LNHDA and CDR2 SQIVND (reference sequence). V lost 3 bases to trimming and J lost 1 base, with 15 bases between them. The CDR3 covers 16 residues. Notes on the study in general: A later analysis linked a missense variant in DCLRE1C to the trimming of TCR beta V and J genes. Later analysis identified several of the most significant clusters that appeared linked to common viral pathogens.

The PCR made use of 60 Vbeta and 13 Jbeta primers. The protocol was immunoSEQ multiplex PCR, while the TCRdb copy is restricted to in-frame clones and leaves out a portion. The table records 150,000 to 200,000 clones, around 78% of them present only once. For this clone: Antigen: not known.

The source of this sequence is a female donor in good health and CMV-seronegative. This chain connects TRBV19 to TRBJ1-1, with D possibly TRBD1 on 6 matching bases. Sequencing input: PBMCs. The CDR3 sequence is CASSMPVGQRNTEAFF. DNA for the CDR3: TGTGCCAGTAGTATGCCTGTCGGACAGAGGAACACTGAAGCTTTCTTT.